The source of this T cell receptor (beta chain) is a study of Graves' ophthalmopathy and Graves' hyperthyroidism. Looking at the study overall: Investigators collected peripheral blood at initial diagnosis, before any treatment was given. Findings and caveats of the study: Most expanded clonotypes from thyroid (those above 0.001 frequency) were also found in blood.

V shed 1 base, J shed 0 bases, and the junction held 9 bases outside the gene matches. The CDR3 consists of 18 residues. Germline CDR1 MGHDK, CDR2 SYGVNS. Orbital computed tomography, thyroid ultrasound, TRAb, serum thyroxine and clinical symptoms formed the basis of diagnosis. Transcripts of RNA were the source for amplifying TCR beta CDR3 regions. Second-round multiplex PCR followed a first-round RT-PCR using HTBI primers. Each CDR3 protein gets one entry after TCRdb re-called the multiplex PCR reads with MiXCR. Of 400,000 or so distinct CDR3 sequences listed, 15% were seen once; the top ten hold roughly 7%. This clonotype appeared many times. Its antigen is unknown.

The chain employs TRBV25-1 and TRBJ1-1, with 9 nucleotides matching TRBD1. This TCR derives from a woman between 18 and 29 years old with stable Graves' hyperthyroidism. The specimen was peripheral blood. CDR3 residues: CASSESQWTGEMNTEAFF. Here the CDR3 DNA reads TGTGCCAGCAGTGAATCGCAATGGACAGGGGAAATGAACACTGAAGCTTTCTTT.